Below, 30 T cell receptor beta chains from the same sample are listed, as sequenced in a study of cytomegalovirus exposure and HLA in healthy donors. The PCR had 60 Vbeta and 13 Jbeta primers. This table comes from immunoSEQ multiplex PCR, and its TCRdb copy is limited to in-frame clones, with some not included. The sample lists 120,000 or so clones, 65% to 85% occurring once. The sequenced sample was PBMCs. The receptors here all came from a man aged 50 to 60 in good health and CMV-seropositive.

V is TRBV5-1 and J is TRBJ2-4, with D possibly matching TRBD1 (5 bases). Germline CDR1 and CDR2: SGHRS and YFSETQ. Trimming cost V 4 bases and J 9 bases, with 14 bases left between them. The CDR3 runs 13 residues. DNA for the CDR3: TGCGCCAGCAGCGCGCAAGGGGATTCCATTCAGTACTTC. This codes for CASSAQGDSIQYF.

Comment on this clone: This CDR3 is also generated by other DNA sequences in the sample. V usage is TRBV6-6 and J usage is TRBJ1-5, with D tentatively TRBD1 (6 bases). CDR1 is MNHNY, CDR2 SVGAGI, per germline (reference sequence). Trimming removed 2 bases at V and 2 bases at J, with 10 bases between. CDR3 length: 15 residues. DNA for the CDR3: TGTGCCAGCAGTTACGAGGGGGTAGGCAATCAGCCCCAGCATTTT. Translating gives CASSYEGVGNQPQHF.

The genes are TRBV11-2 and TRBJ1-2; D is unclear. This CDR3 is built from 13 residues. Deletions cut 3 bases from V and 8 bases from J, with 13 bases between. The V gene's germline CDR1 is SGHAT and CDR2 FQNNGV. CDR3 bases: TGTGCCAGCAGCTTCTCTCGGGGTGTGGGCTACACCTTC. It is translated as CASSFSRGVGYTF.

A few counts support this clone. The rearrangement uses TRBV28 and TRBJ1-3; D is uncertain. The germline V gene has CDR1 MDHEN and CDR2 SYDVKM. The V end was cut by 3 bases, the J end by 5 bases, with 8 bases between. The CDR3 loop spans 13 amino acids. DNA for the CDR3: TGTGCCAGCAGTTTTGTTGAGAGAAACACCATATATTTT. Translation gives CASSFVERNTIYF.

The chain recombines TRBV5-1 with TRBJ2-1; D might be TRBD2 (7 bases). Germline CDR1 reads SGHRS; CDR2 reads YFSETQ. Trimming cost V 5 bases and J 8 bases, with 11 bases left between them. This CDR3 is 12 amino acids long. The CDR3 region has the DNA TGCGCCAGCAGGAGCGGGACACATGAGCAGTTCTTC. Translated: CASRSGTHEQFF.

V gene TRBV7-9 combines with J gene TRBJ2-7; 7 nucleotides line up with TRBD2. The germline CDR1 and CDR2 sequences are SEHNR and FQNEAQ (reference sequence). V was clipped by 5 bases and J by 1 base; unmatched bases: 5. CDR3 size: 14 residues. The CDR3 DNA is TGTGCCAGCAGCCCGGGGGGAGGGTCCTACGAGCAGTACTTC. Protein product: CASSPGGGSYEQYF. The whole variable domain, filled in from reference TRBV7-9 and TRBJ2-7, reads DTGVSQNPRHKITKRGQNVTFRCDPISEHNRLYWYRQTLGQGPEFLTYFQNEAQLEKSRLLSDRFSAERPKGSFSTLEIQRTEQGDSAMYLCASSPGGGSYEQYFGPGTRLTVT.

The chain employs TRBV14 and TRBJ1-1; 8 bases agree with TRBD1. The germline gives CDR1 SGHDN, CDR2 FVKESK. V trimming: 5 bases; J trimming: 0 bases; junction bases outside the gene matches: 2. The CDR3 is 14 amino acids. The CDR3: CASSVGQVNTEAFF. In nucleotides, the CDR3 is TGTGCCAGCAGCGTGGGACAGGTGAACACTGAAGCTTTCTTT. Using reference TRBV14 and TRBJ1-1 for the parts outside the CDR3, the full variable domain is EAGVTQFPSHSVIEKGQTVTLRCDPISGHDNLYWYRRVMGKEIKFLLHFVKESKQDESGMPNNRFLAERTGGTYSTLKVQPAELEDSGVYFCASSVGQVNTEAFFGQGTRLTVV.

V usage is TRBV11-2 and J usage is TRBJ1-1; maybe TRBD1 (5 bases). This CDR3 has 15 residues. The V gene lost 5 bases and the J gene lost 5 bases, with 18 bases spanning the gap. Germline lookup yields CDR1 SGHAT and CDR2 FQNNGV. CDR3 loop: CASSPERGMGTEAFF. Written as DNA, the CDR3 is TGTGCCAGCAGCCCAGAAAGGGGTATGGGGACTGAAGCTTTCTTT.

The rearrangement links TRBV5-1 to TRBJ1-2, with D tentatively TRBD1 (6 bases). The CDR3 is made up of 15 amino acids. Trimming shortened V by 1 base and J by 2 bases, and 12 bases separated the two germline ends. The V gene's germline CDR1 is SGHRS and CDR2 YFSETQ. The CDR3 bases are TGCGCCAGCAGCTTGCCTTGGCAGGGGAACTATGGCTACACCTTC. It encodes CASSLPWQGNYGYTF.

The chain combines TRBV19 with TRBJ2-3, with 11 bases identical to TRBD2. Trimming took 5 bases from V and 4 from J; bases not matched to a gene: 8. This CDR3 comprises 16 residues. Germline values: CDR1 LNHDA, CDR2 SQIVND (reference sequence). The CDR3 region is CASSPELAGVPDTQYF. CDR3 bases: TGTGCCAGTAGTCCCGAACTAGCGGGAGTTCCAGATACGCAGTATTTT.

The chain recombines TRBV6-1 with TRBJ1-4; a weak D match, TRBD1 (6 bases). The CDR3 is made up of 13 amino acids. Germline lookup yields CDR1 MNHNS and CDR2 SASEGT. Trimming removed 3 bases at V and 6 bases at J, with 8 bases between. Written as DNA, the CDR3 is TGTGCCAGCAGTGAGGCAGGGGATGAAAAACTGTTTTTT. This translates into CASSEAGDEKLFF.

The V gene is TRBV5-1, the J gene TRBJ2-5; 7 bases line up with TRBD1. From germline, CDR1 is SGHRS and CDR2 YFSETQ. The CDR3 length is 14 residues. With V trimmed by 0 bases and J by 5 bases, 4 bases remained unmatched. Here the CDR3 reads CASSLEQGFETQYF. CDR3 coding DNA: TGCGCCAGCAGCTTGGAACAGGGGTTTGAGACCCAGTACTTC.

V and J are TRBV11-3 and TRBJ1-1, with 7 bases fitting TRBD1. Germline V gene lookup returns CDR1 SGHNT and CDR2 YENEEA. This CDR3 has 16 residues. V shed 5 bases and J 0 bases; nucleotides not matched to a gene: 9. CDR3 residues: CASSPRDSSLNTEAFF. The CDR3 DNA follows: TGTGCCAGCAGCCCGCGGGACAGCTCTTTGAACACTGAAGCTTTCTTT.

The rearrangement joins TRBV2 to TRBJ1-5; 8 nucleotides align to TRBD1. The V gene's germline CDR1 is SNHLY and CDR2 FYNNEI. The CDR3 extends over 15 amino acids. With V trimmed by 4 bases and J by 6 bases, 8 bases remained unmatched. CDR3 DNA sequence: TGTGCCAGCAGTGGACAGGGGTTGTCGGGTCAGCCCCAGCATTTT. Its translation is CASSGQGLSGQPQHF.

V gene TRBV6-5 combines with J gene TRBJ2-5, with 8 bases fitting TRBD2. Germline CDR1 MNHEY, CDR2 SVGAGI. This CDR3 spans 14 amino acids. With V trimmed by 6 bases and J by 5 bases, 8 bases remained unmatched. CDR3 in amino acids: CASSLAGMVETQYF. In nucleotides, the CDR3 is TGTGCCAGCAGCTTAGCGGGAATGGTGGAGACCCAGTACTTC.

In this sample, this clone turned up a few times. The genes are TRBV29-1 and TRBJ1-2; 7 bases are a match to TRBD1. Trimming cost V 5 bases and J 4 bases; bases outside gene matches: 10. The CDR3 contains 14 residues. Germline CDR1 reads SQVTM; CDR2 reads ANQGSEA. CDR3 region: CSVTTGTEFYGYTF. The CDR3 nucleotides are TGCAGCGTTACGACCGGGACAGAATTCTATGGCTACACCTTC.

The chain recombines TRBV28 with TRBJ1-5, with D perhaps matching TRBD1 (6 bases). The germline CDR1 and CDR2 sequences are MDHEN and SYDVKM. The CDR3 is made up of 16 amino acids. V shed 1 base and J shed 0 bases, with 10 bases lying between them. Written as DNA, the CDR3 is TGTGCCAGCAGTTTATTTCGGACAGATAGCAATCAGCCCCAGCATTTT. Translating gives CASSLFRTDSNQPQHF.

The chain combines TRBV5-6 with TRBJ2-7; possible D gene TRBD1, 6 bases. Trimming pared 4 bases from V and 1 base from J, leaving 21 bases between. The CDR3 sequence is 17 residues long. Germline CDR1 and CDR2: SGHDT and YYEEEE. The CDR3 DNA is TGTGCCAGCAGCCCCGCCCCCGGGAAGGGGGTTTCCTACGAGCAGTACTTC. Protein: CASSPAPGKGVSYEQYF.

The rearrangement joins TRBV6-4 to TRBJ1-1; no definite D call. This CDR3 is 14 amino acids long. Germline values: CDR1 MRHNA, CDR2 SNTAGT. Deletions cut 2 bases from V and 0 bases from J, with 7 bases between. CDR3 protein: CASSDQTLNTEAFF. The CDR3 DNA reads TGTGCCAGCAGTGACCAGACATTGAACACTGAAGCTTTCTTT.

The chain has TRBV4-1 and TRBJ2-3; D perhaps matches TRBD2 (7 bases). V lost 4 bases, J lost 0 bases, and 17 bases lay in between. Germline assignment: CDR1 MGHRA and CDR2 YSYEKL. CDR3 size: 17 residues. CDR3 in DNA: TGCGCCAGCAGCCGGGCGGGGGCCCTTCTAAGCACAGATACGCAGTATTTT. Residues: CASSRAGALLSTDTQYF.

The chain uses TRBV6-1 and TRBJ2-1, with 10 bases matching TRBD2. Germline values: CDR1 MNHNS, CDR2 SASEGT. J gave up 5 bases and V 6 bases, and 7 bases lay outside the gene matches. The CDR3 has 15 amino acids. The CDR3 reads CASRGALAGDNEQFF. In DNA form, the CDR3 reads TGTGCCAGCAGAGGGGCTCTAGCGGGAGACAATGAGCAGTTCTTC.

This clone was detected only a few times. V gene TRBV6-5 combines with J gene TRBJ1-2; possible D gene TRBD1, 6 bases. CDR3 length: 14 amino acids. Trimming shortened V by 7 bases and J by 10 bases, and 22 bases separated the two germline ends. CDR1 is MNHEY, CDR2 SVGAGI, per germline. CDR3 coding DNA: TGTGCCAGCACCCATCGGCAGGGGCCCGGTATCTACACCTTC. The encoded protein is CASTHRQGPGIYTF.

As regards this clone: It is unclear where the CDR3 begins or ends on the DNA, so no DNA is shown, and the CDR3 is as TCRdb lists it. This rearrangement joins TRBV28 to TRBJ2-7; TRBD2, the table's D call, lacks a check against the DNA. The CDR3 is made up of 16 amino acids, end residues included. The V gene's germline CDR1 is MDHEN and CDR2 SYDVKM. CDR3: CASSTSGLENSYEQYF.

This chain uses TRBV4-1 with TRBJ1-1; D may be TRBD1 (6 bases). The CDR3 extends over 15 amino acids. Per the germline V gene, CDR1 is MGHRA and CDR2 is YSYEKL. V was shortened by 0 bases and J by 5 bases, with 13 bases between the two germline ends. In DNA, the CDR3 is TGCGCCAGCAGCCAAGATCAGGGGCGCTGGACTGAAGCTTTCTTT. Translated, it gives CASSQDQGRWTEAFF.

This chain joins TRBV14 and TRBJ1-6, with D hard to call. CDR1 and CDR2 from the germline V gene are SGHDN and FVKESK. Trimming shortened V by 0 bases and J by 7 bases, and 10 bases separated the two germline ends. The CDR3 contains 15 residues. CDR3 loop: CASSQDGRRNSPLHF. DNA of the CDR3: TGTGCCAGCAGCCAAGACGGGCGGAGGAATTCACCCCTCCACTTT.

The J gene is TRBJ2-1, the V gene TRBV5-1; 10 bases are shared with TRBD2. V shed 3 bases, J shed 9 bases, and the junction held 12 bases outside the gene matches. Looked up from germline, CDR1 is SGHRS and CDR2 is YFSETQ. The CDR3 runs to 16 residues. Here the CDR3 reads CASSSLAGGQEIEQFF. CDR3 sequence (DNA): TGCGCCAGCAGCTCGTTAGCGGGGGGCCAGGAGATTGAGCAGTTCTTC. Looking up the rest from reference TRBV5-1 and TRBJ2-1 gives the full variable domain: KAGVTQTPRYLIKTRGQQVTLSCSPISGHRSVSWYQQTPGQGLQFLFEYFSETQRNKGNFPGRFSGRQFSNSRSEMNVSTLELGDSALYLCASSSLAGGQEIEQFFGPGTRLTVL.

The J gene is TRBJ1-2, the V gene TRBV19, with D tentatively TRBD1 (5 bases). In germline, CDR1 is LNHDA, CDR2 SQIVND (reference sequence). The germline V and J ends were trimmed by 3 bases and 5 bases, with 16 bases remaining between them. The CDR3 contains 15 residues. CDR3 DNA sequence: TGTGCCAGTAGTATTTCGGGGGAGGAAGAATATGGCTACACCTTC. Amino acids: CASSISGEEEYGYTF.

The chain employs TRBV18 and TRBJ1-2; TRBD1 agrees at 7 bases. CDR1 and CDR2 (germline): KGHSH, LQKENI. The V gene end was trimmed by 4 bases and the J gene end by 4 bases; junction bases not matched to a gene: 0. The CDR3 runs 12 residues. The CDR3 region is CASSRDSYGYTF. The CDR3 DNA reads as TGTGCCAGCTCACGGGACAGCTATGGCTACACCTTC.

On this clone: Other DNA sequences in the same sample also yield this CDR3. CDR3 DNA: TGTGCCAGCCTGCCGGGACTAGCGTATTCCTACGAGCAGTACTTC. Translated, it gives CASLPGLAYSYEQYF. The chain combines TRBV6-1 with TRBJ2-7; 10 positions match TRBD2. The V gene end was trimmed by 8 bases and the J gene end by 1 base; junction bases not matched to a gene: 8. Germline-derived CDR1 and CDR2 are MNHNS and SASEGT. The CDR3 length is 15 residues.

The chain links TRBV18 to TRBJ2-7; 14 bases are a match to TRBD2. With 3 bases clipped from V and 2 bases from J, the junction kept 9 bases outside the gene matches. Germline CDR1 reads KGHSH; CDR2 reads LQKENI. The CDR3 sequence is 18 residues long. The CDR3 spells CASSPTLGTSGSTYEQYF. CDR3 DNA sequence: TGTGCCAGCTCACCGACCCTGGGGACTAGCGGGAGTACCTACGAGCAGTACTTC.